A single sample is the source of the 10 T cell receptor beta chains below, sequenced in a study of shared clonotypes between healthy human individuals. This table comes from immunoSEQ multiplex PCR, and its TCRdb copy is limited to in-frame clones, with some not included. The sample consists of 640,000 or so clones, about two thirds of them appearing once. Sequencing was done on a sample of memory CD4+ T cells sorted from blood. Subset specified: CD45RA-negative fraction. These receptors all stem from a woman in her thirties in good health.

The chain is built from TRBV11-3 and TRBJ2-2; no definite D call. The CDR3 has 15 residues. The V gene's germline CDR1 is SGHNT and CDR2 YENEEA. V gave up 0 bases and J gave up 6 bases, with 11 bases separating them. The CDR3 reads CASSLDHGTPGELFF. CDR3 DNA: TGTGCCAGCAGCTTAGACCACGGTACACCCGGGGAGCTGTTTTTT.

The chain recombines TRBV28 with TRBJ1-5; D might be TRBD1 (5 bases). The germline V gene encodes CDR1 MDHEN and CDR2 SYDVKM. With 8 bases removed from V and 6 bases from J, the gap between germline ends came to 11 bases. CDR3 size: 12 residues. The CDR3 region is CASFYGGQPQHF. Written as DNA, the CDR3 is TGTGCCAGCTTCTATGGGGGTCAGCCCCAGCATTTT.

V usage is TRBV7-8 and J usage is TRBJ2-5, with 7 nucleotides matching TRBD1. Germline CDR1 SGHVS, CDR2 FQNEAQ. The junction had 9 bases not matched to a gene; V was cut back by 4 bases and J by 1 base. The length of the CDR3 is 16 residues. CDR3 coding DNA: TGTGCCAGCAGCTCGGGACAGACAGATTTCCAAGAGACCCAGTACTTC. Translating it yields CASSSGQTDFQETQYF.

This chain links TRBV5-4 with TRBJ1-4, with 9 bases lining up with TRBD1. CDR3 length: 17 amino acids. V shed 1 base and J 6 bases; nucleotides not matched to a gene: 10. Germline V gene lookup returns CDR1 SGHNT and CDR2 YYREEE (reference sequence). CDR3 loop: CASSLPPGQGLDEKLFF. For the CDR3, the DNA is TGTGCCAGCAGCTTGCCCCCGGGACAGGGCTTGGATGAAAAACTGTTTTTT.

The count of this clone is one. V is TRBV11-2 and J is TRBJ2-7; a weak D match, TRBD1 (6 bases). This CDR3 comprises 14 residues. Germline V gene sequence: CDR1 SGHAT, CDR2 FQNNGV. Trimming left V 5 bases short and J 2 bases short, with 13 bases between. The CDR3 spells CASSLRGTTYEQYF. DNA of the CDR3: TGTGCCAGCAGCCTCAGGGGAACCACCTACGAGCAGTACTTC.

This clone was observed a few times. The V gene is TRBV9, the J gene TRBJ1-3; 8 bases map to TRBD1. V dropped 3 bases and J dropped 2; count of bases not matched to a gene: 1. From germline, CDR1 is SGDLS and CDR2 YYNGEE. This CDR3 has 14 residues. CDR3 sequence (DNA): TGTGCCAGCAGCGCGGGACAGGCTGGAAACACCATATATTTT. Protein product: CASSAGQAGNTIYF.

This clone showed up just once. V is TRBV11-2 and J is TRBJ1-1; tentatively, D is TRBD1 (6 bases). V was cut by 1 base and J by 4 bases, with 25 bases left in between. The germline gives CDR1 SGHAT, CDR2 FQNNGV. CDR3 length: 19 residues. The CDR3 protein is CASSLAAPRLIGRGTEAFF. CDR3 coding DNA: TGTGCCAGCAGCTTAGCCGCCCCCCGGCTTATTGGCAGGGGCACTGAAGCTTTCTTT. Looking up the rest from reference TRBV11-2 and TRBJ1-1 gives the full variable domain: EAGVAQSPRYKIIEKRQSVAFWCNPISGHATLYWYQQILGQGPKLLIQFQNNGVVDDSQLPKDRFSAERLKGVDSTLKIQPAKLEDSAVYLCASSLAAPRLIGRGTEAFFGQGTRLTVV.

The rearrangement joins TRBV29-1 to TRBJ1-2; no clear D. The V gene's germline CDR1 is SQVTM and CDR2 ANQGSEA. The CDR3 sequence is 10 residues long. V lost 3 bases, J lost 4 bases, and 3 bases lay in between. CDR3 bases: TGCAGCGTTGAGACCTATGGCTACACCTTC. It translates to CSVETYGYTF.

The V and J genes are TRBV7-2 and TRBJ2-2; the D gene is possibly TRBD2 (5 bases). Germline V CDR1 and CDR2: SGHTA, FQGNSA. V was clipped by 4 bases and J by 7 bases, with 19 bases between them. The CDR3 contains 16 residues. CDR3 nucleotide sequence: TGTGCCAGCAGCTCTCAACCCCCGAGGGTCGGCGGGGAGCTGTTTTTT. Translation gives CASSSQPPRVGGELFF.

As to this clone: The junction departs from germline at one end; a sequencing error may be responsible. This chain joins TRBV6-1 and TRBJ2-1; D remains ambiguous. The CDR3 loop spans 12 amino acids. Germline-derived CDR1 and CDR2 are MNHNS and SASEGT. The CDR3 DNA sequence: TGTGCCAGCAGGAGCTCCCACAATGAGCAGTTCTTC. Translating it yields CASRSSHNEQFF.